This T cell receptor beta chain stems from a study of T cells expressing NK-cell markers. Broader study findings: Dominant NKG2C+ clonotypes made up roughly 1.0-8% of CD8+ T cells in more than 5 donors. These clonotypes also led the CD3+CD56-NKG2C+ fraction in a few donors.

CDR3 size: 11 residues. Germline values: CDR1 SGHAT, CDR2 FQNNGV. 5'RACE template switching with UMIs produced the TCR beta cDNA. TCRdb reworked the 5' RACE reads into one entry per CDR3 protein, no DNA. This sample's table has over 100,000 distinct CDR3 sequences. In the case of this clonotype: Its specificity is unknown.

The chain uses TRBV11-2 and TRBJ2-7. This clonotype originated in a woman aged 18 to 75 in good health. The sequenced sample consisted of blood T cells: a sorted CD56 or NKG2C T cell subset, CD4+ or CD8+ T cells, or bulk PBMC T cells (not recorded which). CDR3 region: CASSEIYEQYF.